The present TCR beta chain was sequenced within a study of beta chain features in type 1 diabetes. Study-level results: Individuals with type 1 diabetes displayed fewer insertions and more deletions at VDJ junctions. cDNA sequencing could over-represent cells with high TCR expression.

Turning to this clone: Its antigen is currently unknown.

This CDR3 is 16 amino acids long. Trimming removed 0 bases at V and 4 bases at J, with 16 bases between. Germline loops: CDR1 SGHNT, CDR2 YYREEE (reference sequence). Expressed TCRB transcripts were sequenced because the entire RNA isolate underwent reverse transcription. The data were produced by immunoSEQ multiplex PCR, yet TCRdb's version contains in-frame clones alone and is incomplete. The data contain over 65,000 clones, around 32% of them seen just once; the ten biggest clones take up about 0.42%. The sequence was collected from a woman under 30 in good health. The J gene is TRBJ1-1, the V gene TRBV5-4; perhaps TRBD1 as D (6 bases). Sequencing was performed on stem cell memory CD4+ T cells from blood. CDR3 protein: CASSLAGGGRPTEAFF. The DNA for the CDR3 is TGTGCCAGCAGCTTGGCCGGGGGGGGGCGGCCCACTGAAGCTTTCTTT.